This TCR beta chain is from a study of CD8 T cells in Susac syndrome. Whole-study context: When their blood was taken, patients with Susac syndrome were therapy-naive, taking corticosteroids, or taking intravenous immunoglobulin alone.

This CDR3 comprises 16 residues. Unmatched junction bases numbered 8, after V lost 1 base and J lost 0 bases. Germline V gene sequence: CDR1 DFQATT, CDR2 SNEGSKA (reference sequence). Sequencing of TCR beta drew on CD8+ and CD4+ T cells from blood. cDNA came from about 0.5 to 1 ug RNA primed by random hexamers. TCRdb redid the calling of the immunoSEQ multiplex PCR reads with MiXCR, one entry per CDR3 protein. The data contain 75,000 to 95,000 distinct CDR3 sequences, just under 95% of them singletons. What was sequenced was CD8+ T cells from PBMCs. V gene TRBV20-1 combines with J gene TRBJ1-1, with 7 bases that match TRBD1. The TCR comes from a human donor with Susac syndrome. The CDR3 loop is CSARASLGQLNTEAFF. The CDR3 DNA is TGCAGTGCTAGAGCCTCCTTGGGACAGTTGAACACTGAAGCTTTCTTT.